Each of the 9 T cell receptor beta chains below was sequenced from the same sample in a study of OX40 agonist ivuxolimab in advanced cancers. Generated by immunoSEQ multiplex PCR, the TCRdb table keeps only in-frame clones and is missing some. Of more than 55,000 clones in the sample, more than 80% are singletons; the top ten hold about 8.2%. The specimen comprised CD4+ or CD8+ T cells sorted from blood, sampled in a trial of the OX40 agonist ivuxolimab. These receptors originate from an adult with an advanced solid tumor such as melanoma, head and neck, liver or kidney cancer.

The gene calls are TRBV10-3 and TRBJ2-7; tentative D call: TRBD1 (8 bases). V lost 6 bases and J lost 6, with 24 bases in between. Germline V CDR1 and CDR2: ENHRY, SYGVKD. The CDR3 consists of 16 residues. The CDR3 nucleotides are TGTGCCATCAGGCCAGAACAGGGGGGGAAAGTCGGCGAGCAGTACTTC. Encoded protein: CAIRPEQGGKVGEQYF.

The rearrangement uses TRBV21-1 and TRBJ2-5; the table's TRBD1 call for D was not verified on the DNA. The end of the DNA fits TRBJ2-7 better, so the J call may be wrong. TRBV21-1 is annotated as a pseudogene. The CDR3 is 15 amino acids. The CDR3 sequence is CASRVDRKESYEQYF. CDR3 sequence (DNA): TGTGCCAGCAGAGTAGACAGGAAGGAGAGCTACGAGCAGTACTTC.

This clone was counted a single time. V gene TRBV19 combines with J gene TRBJ2-2; a possible D gene is TRBD1 (6 bases). There are 13 residues in the CDR3. V was pared by 4 bases and J by 5 bases, with 8 bases between. Looked up from germline, CDR1 is LNHDA and CDR2 is SQIVND (reference sequence). The CDR3 DNA is TGTGCCAGTAGTAACAGGGTGACCGGGGAGCTGTTTTTT. It codes for CASSNRVTGELFF. The variable domain in full, completed from reference TRBV19 and TRBJ2-2, reads DGGITQSPKYLFRKEGQNVTLSCEQNLNHDAMYWYRQDPGQGLRLIYYSQIVNDFQKGDIAEGYSVSREKKESFPLTVTSAQKNPTAFYLCASSNRVTGELFFGEGSRLTVL.

The V call is TRBV15, the J call TRBJ1-1; D is unresolved. The CDR3 has 14 amino acids. V was trimmed by 1 base and J by 4 bases, leaving 10 bases between them. From germline, CDR1 is LNHNV and CDR2 YYDKDF (reference sequence). As DNA, the CDR3 is TGTGCCACCAGCAGAGGGATCCCGGGCACTGAAGCTTTCTTT. The encoded protein is CATSRGIPGTEAFF.

V usage is TRBV21-1 and J usage is TRBJ2-6; the table gives TRBD1 as D, unverified against the DNA. TRBV21-1 constitutes a pseudogene. CDR3 length: 17 residues. This CDR3 reads CASSLDRVSHGANVLTF. For the CDR3, the DNA is TGTGCCAGCAGCCTAGACAGGGTCTCGCATGGGGCCAACGTCCTGACTTTC.

Comments on this clone: One end of the junction fails to match germline, which may point to a read error. The chain couples TRBV6-1 to TRBJ2-5; the D is unclear. CDR1 and CDR2 from the germline V gene are MNHNS and SASEGT. The CDR3 contains 11 residues. For the CDR3, the DNA is TGTGCCAGCAGTGGAAGTCCCCCACCGGACTTC. The encoded protein is CASSGSPPPDF.

V is TRBV2 and J is TRBJ2-2, with 9 bases identical to TRBD1. CDR1 is SNHLY and CDR2 is FYNNEI in the germline V gene. The CDR3 is made up of 14 amino acids. The J segment lost 6 bases and the V segment lost 6 bases, leaving 5 bases of the junction unmatched. CDR3 loop: CASRETGGPGELFF. The CDR3 region has the DNA TGTGCCAGCAGGGAGACAGGGGGTCCCGGGGAGCTGTTTTTT. Full variable domain (outside the CDR3, taken from reference TRBV2 and TRBJ2-2): EPEVTQTPSHQVTQMGQEVILRCVPISNHLYFYWYRQILGQKVEFLVSFYNNEISEKSEIFDDQFSVERPDGSNFTLKIRSTKLEDSAMYFCASRETGGPGELFFGEGSRLTVL.

This clone was seen only once. The chain couples TRBV5-4 to TRBJ1-1, with a tentative D call TRBD1 (6 bases). Trimming took 0 bases from V and 8 from J, leaving 17 bases between them. The CDR3 is 15 amino acids. Germline V gene sequence: CDR1 SGHNT, CDR2 YYREEE (reference sequence). CDR3 DNA: TGTGCCAGCAGCTTGGTGATAGGGGGGGCCGAGGAAGCTTTCTTT. Amino acids: CASSLVIGGAEEAFF.

The sample holds a few counts of this clone. V and J are TRBV13 and TRBJ2-3; 9 nucleotides line up with TRBD2. Germline V gene data show CDR1 as PRHDT and CDR2 as FYEKMQ (reference sequence). V gave up 3 bases and J gave up 0 bases; unmatched junction bases: 7. There are 17 residues in the CDR3. DNA of the CDR3: TGTGCCAGCAGCTTCTCCCTGCGGGGGGGGAGCACAGATACGCAGTATTTT. Translating gives CASSFSLRGGSTDTQYF.